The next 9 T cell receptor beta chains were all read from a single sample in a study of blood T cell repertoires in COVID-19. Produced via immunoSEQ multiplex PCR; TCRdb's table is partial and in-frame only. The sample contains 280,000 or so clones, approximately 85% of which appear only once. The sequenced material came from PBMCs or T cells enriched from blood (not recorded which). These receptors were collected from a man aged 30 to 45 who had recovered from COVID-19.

The CDR3 here is CASSPSPPLNEQFF. CDR3 nucleotide sequence: TGTGCCAGCTCACCCTCCCCCCCCCTCAATGAGCAGTTCTTC. V is TRBV18 and J is TRBJ2-1; D remains unclear. Trimming removed 3 bases from V and 6 bases from J, with 12 bases in between. CDR1 is KGHSH, CDR2 LQKENI, per germline. CDR3 length: 14 amino acids.

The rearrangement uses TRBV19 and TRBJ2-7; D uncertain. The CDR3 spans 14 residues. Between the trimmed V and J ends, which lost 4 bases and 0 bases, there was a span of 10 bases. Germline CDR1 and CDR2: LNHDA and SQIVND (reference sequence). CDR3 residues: CASSTGRNSYEQYF. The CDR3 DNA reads TGTGCCAGTAGTACTGGGCGCAACTCCTACGAGCAGTACTTC.

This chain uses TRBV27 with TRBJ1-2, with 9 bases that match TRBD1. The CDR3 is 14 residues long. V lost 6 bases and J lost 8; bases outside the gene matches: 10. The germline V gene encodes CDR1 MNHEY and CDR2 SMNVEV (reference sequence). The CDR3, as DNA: TGTGCCAGCAGCCGTCGCCGGGACAGGGACGGCTACACCTTC. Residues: CASSRRRDRDGYTF.

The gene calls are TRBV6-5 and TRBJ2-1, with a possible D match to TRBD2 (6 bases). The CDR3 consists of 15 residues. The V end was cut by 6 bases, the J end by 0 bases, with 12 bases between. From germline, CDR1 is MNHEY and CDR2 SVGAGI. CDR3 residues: CASRPTRSSYNEQFF. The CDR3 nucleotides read TGTGCCAGCAGGCCGACTAGGAGCTCCTACAATGAGCAGTTCTTC.

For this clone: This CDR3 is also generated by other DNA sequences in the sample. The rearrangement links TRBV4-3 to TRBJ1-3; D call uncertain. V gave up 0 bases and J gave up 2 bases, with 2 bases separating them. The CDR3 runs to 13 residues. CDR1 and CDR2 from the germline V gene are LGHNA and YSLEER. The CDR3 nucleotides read TGCGCCAGCAGCCAAGACGCTGGAAACACCATATATTTT. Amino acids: CASSQDAGNTIYF.

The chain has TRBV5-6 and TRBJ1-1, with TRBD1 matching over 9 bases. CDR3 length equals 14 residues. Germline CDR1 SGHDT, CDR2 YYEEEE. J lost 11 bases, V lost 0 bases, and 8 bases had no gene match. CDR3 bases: TGTGCCAGCAGCTTGGGAGGGACAGGGTATATGGCTTTCTTT. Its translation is CASSLGGTGYMAFF. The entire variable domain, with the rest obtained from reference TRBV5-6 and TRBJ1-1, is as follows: DAGVTQSPTHLIKTRGQQVTLRCSPKSGHDTVSWYQQALGQGPQFIFQYYEEEERQRGNFPDRFSGHQFPNYSSELNVNALLLGDSALYLCASSLGGTGYMAFFGQGTRLTVV.

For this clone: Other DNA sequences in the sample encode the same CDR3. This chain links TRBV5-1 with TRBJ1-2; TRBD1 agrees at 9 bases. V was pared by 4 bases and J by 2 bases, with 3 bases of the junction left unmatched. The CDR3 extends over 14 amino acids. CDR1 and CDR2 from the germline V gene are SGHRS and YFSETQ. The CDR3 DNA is TGCGCCAGCAGCCTCGGGACAGGGAACTATGGCTACACCTTC. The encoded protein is CASSLGTGNYGYTF.

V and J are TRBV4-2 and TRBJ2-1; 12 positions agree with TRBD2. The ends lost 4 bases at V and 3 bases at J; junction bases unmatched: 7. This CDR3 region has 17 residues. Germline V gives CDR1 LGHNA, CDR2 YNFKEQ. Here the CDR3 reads CASSPRLAGDLYNEQFF. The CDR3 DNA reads TGTGCCAGCAGCCCCAGACTAGCGGGGGACCTCTACAATGAGCAGTTCTTC.

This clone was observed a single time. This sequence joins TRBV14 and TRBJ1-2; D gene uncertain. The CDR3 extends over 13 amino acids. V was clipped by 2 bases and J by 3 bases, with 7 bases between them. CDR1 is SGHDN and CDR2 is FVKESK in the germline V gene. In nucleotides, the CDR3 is TGTGCCAGCAGCCAACTCTCGGACTATGGCTACACCTTC. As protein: CASSQLSDYGYTF.